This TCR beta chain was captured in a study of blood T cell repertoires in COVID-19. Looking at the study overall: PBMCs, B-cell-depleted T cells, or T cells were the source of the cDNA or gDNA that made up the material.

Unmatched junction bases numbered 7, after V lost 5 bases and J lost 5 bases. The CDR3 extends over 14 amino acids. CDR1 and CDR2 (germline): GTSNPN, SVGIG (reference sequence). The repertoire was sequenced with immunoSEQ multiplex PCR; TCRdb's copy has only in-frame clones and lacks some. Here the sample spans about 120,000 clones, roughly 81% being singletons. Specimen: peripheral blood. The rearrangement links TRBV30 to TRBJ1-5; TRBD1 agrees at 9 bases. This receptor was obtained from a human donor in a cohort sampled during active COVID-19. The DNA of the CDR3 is TGTGCCTGGGCCGAGGGGACAGGGCATCAGCCCCAGCATTTT. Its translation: CAWAEGTGHQPQHF.